This T cell receptor (beta chain) was sequenced for a study of STAT5B mutations in CD4+ large granular lymphocyte leukemia. How the authors handled the data: The detection floor for productive clonotype frequency was 2.59 x 10-5. Generated by immunoSEQ multiplex PCR, the TCRdb table keeps only in-frame clones and is missing some. V and J calls and clone size follow that table, whereas D and trimming were derived from the DNA. The repertoire has 25,000 to 40,000 clones, roughly 79% of them found once; the top ten carry 3.5% to 5%. Regarding this clone: The antigen is not known.

Study results and caveats: Main leukemic clonotypes were patient-specific, but approximately 25% appeared at low frequency elsewhere. Data were not HLA-matched across samples.

This TCR came from a human donor in good health. Sequencing was carried out using CD4+ T cells from blood buffy coats.

The CDR3 DNA reads as TGTGCCAGCAGCTTCCTAGCCTACGAGCAGTACTTC. Protein sequence: CASSFLAYEQYF. The chain couples TRBV7-9 to TRBJ2-5; no definite D call. The last part of the DNA fits TRBJ2-7 better; the J call may be wrong. Germline V gene sequence: CDR1 SEHNR, CDR2 FQNEAQ (reference sequence). CDR3 length: 12 residues.